This passage covers 26 T cell receptor beta chains from one sample sequenced in a study of cytomegalovirus exposure and HLA in healthy donors. The study ran its PCR with 60 Vbeta and 13 Jbeta primers. Clones were sequenced by immunoSEQ multiplex PCR, and TCRdb holds only the in-frame ones, with some missing. The table includes 150,000 to 200,000 clones, 70% to 90% detected once. The sample consisted of PBMCs. The receptors originated from a woman aged 18-35 years in good health and CMV-seronegative.

The gene calls are TRBV29-1 and TRBJ1-4; D gene ambiguous. The V gene lost 6 bases and the J gene lost 8 bases, with 19 bases spanning the gap. The germline CDR1 and CDR2 sequences are SQVTM and ANQGSEA. The CDR3 is 14 residues long. For the CDR3, the DNA is TGCAGCGTGTCTACGGGTCTTACGGGGGAAAAACTGTTTTTT. This codes for CSVSTGLTGEKLFF.

DNA for the CDR3: TGTGCCAGCAGCTTAGCCGGGAACACTGAAGCTTTCTTT. It specifies CASSLAGNTEAFF. The rearrangement links TRBV7-9 to TRBJ1-1; D is unclear. Germline assignment: CDR1 SEHNR and CDR2 FQNEAQ (reference sequence). The CDR3 spans 13 residues. V shed 0 bases and J shed 1 base, with 3 bases lying between them.

The rearrangement joins TRBV7-9 to TRBJ1-1; the match to TRBD1 covers 8 bases. This CDR3 is built from 13 residues. The V segment lost 5 bases and the J segment 7 bases; nucleotides outside the gene matches: 6. CDR1 and CDR2 (germline): SEHNR, FQNEAQ (reference sequence). The CDR3 region is CASSPRTGYEAFF. The CDR3 DNA reads as TGTGCCAGCAGCCCAAGGACAGGGTATGAAGCTTTCTTT.

V and J are TRBV18 and TRBJ1-2, with D unresolved. V was shortened by 3 bases and J by 4 bases, with 15 bases between the two germline ends. The CDR3 totals 15 residues. Germline V gives CDR1 KGHSH, CDR2 LQKENI. CDR3 DNA sequence: TGTGCCAGCTCACCTCTCCCGGGGTCCTTCTATGGCTACACCTTC. It specifies CASSPLPGSFYGYTF. The full variable domain, with the rest looked up from reference TRBV18 and TRBJ1-2, is NAGVMQNPRHLVRRRGQEARLRCSPMKGHSHVYWYRQLPEEGLKFMVYLQKENIIDESGMPKERFSAEFPKEGPSILRIQQVVRGDSAAYFCASSPLPGSFYGYTFGSGTRLTVV.

The chain carries TRBV7-3 and TRBJ2-5; TRBD2 might be the D (6 bases). This CDR3 has 15 amino acids. The germline V and J ends were trimmed by 5 bases and 5 bases, with 18 bases remaining between them. The germline gives CDR1 SGHTA, CDR2 FQGTGA. The CDR3 spells CASSPGRGIGETQYF. In DNA, the CDR3 is TGTGCCAGCAGCCCCGGGAGAGGGATCGGTGAGACCCAGTACTTC. The full variable domain, completed using reference TRBV7-3 and TRBJ2-5, is GAGVSQTPSNKVTEKGKYVELRCDPISGHTALYWYRQSLGQGPEFLIYFQGTGAADDSGLPNDRFFAVRPEGSVSTLKIQRTERGDSAVYLCASSPGRGIGETQYFGPGTRLLVL.

The genes are TRBV2 and TRBJ1-2; 11 bases are a match to TRBD1. V was clipped by 6 bases and J by 4 bases; unmatched bases: 7. This CDR3 contains 15 residues. Germline values: CDR1 SNHLY, CDR2 FYNNEI. The chain's CDR3 is CASRERDRGFYGYTF. The CDR3 nucleotides read TGTGCCAGCAGAGAAAGGGACAGGGGGTTCTATGGCTACACCTTC.

V is TRBV7-2 and J is TRBJ2-2, with a tentative D call TRBD1 (5 bases). Trimming pared 5 bases from V and 4 bases from J, leaving 14 bases between. The CDR3 totals 15 residues. Germline CDR1 SGHTA, CDR2 FQGNSA. CDR3 in amino acids: CASSPSAGRTGELFF. The DNA for the CDR3 is TGTGCCAGCAGCCCCTCGGCAGGGCGCACCGGGGAGCTGTTTTTT.

This clone came up once. V usage is TRBV30 and J usage is TRBJ1-1; 9 positions match TRBD1. Germline CDR1 is GTSNPN and CDR2 is SVGIG (reference sequence). The CDR3 length is 13 residues. The CDR3 DNA reads TGTGGAGGACAGGGGAATTTGGACACTGAAGCTTTCTTT. Translating it yields CGGQGNLDTEAFF.

The chain is built from TRBV30 and TRBJ1-1; TRBD1 matches 8 bases. The CDR3 is 13 residues long. From germline, CDR1 is GTSNPN and CDR2 SVGIG (reference sequence). The trim removed 1 base at V and 3 bases at J, leaving 1 base unmatched. This chain's CDR3 is CAWSGQGYTEAFF. CDR3 nucleotides: TGTGCCTGGAGTGGACAGGGGTACACTGAAGCTTTCTTT. Supplemented by reference TRBV30 and TRBJ1-1, the full variable domain reads SQTIHQWPATLVQPVGSPLSLECTVEGTSNPNLYWYRQAAGRGLQLLFYSVGIGQISSEVPQNLSASRPQDRQFILSSKKLLLSDSGFYLCAWSGQGYTEAFFGQGTRLTVV.

The chain links TRBV10-3 to TRBJ1-2; TRBD1 is a possible D gene (5 bases). V was shortened by 3 bases and J by 8 bases, with 22 bases between the two germline ends. Germline V lookup: CDR1 ENHRY, CDR2 SYGVKD. CDR3 length: 16 residues. CDR3 amino acids: CAISDSGLLLVGGYTF. Written as DNA, the CDR3 is TGTGCCATCAGTGATTCGGGACTGCTCCTTGTCGGGGGCTACACCTTC.

This chain connects TRBV18 to TRBJ2-1; 11 bases fit TRBD2. After removal of 3 bases from V and 4 bases from J, the junction contained 5 bases not matched to a gene. The CDR3 is made up of 16 amino acids. In germline, CDR1 is KGHSH, CDR2 LQKENI. The CDR3 protein is CASSPAGTSGYNEQFF. The CDR3 DNA sequence: TGTGCCAGCTCACCCGCCGGGACTAGCGGTTACAATGAGCAGTTCTTC.

This chain uses TRBV6-5 with TRBJ2-7; D perhaps matches TRBD2 (6 bases). The V end was cut by 4 bases, the J end by 5 bases, with 15 bases between. The V gene's germline CDR1 is MNHEY and CDR2 SVGAGI. This CDR3 contains 14 residues. This CDR3 is CASSSGGAGNEQYF. The CDR3 DNA follows: TGTGCCAGCAGTTCCGGCGGGGCGGGAAACGAGCAGTACTTC.

The chain joins TRBV25-1 to TRBJ1-2; D is perhaps TRBD1 (6 bases). CDR3 size: 15 residues. Germline CDR1 and CDR2: MGHDK and SYGVNS. V was clipped by 6 bases and J by 8 bases, with 22 bases between them. CDR3: CASSPHSEGVGGYTF. In DNA, the CDR3 is TGTGCCAGCAGCCCCCACAGCGAGGGGGTTGGGGGCTACACCTTC.

The chain links TRBV5-1 to TRBJ2-7, with TRBD1 matching over 8 bases. Germline loops: CDR1 SGHRS, CDR2 YFSETQ. V trimming: 4 bases; J trimming: 3 bases; junction bases outside the gene matches: 12. This CDR3 contains 16 residues. CDR3 nucleotides: TGCGCCAGCAGCAGGCGCTTGGCAGGGGGCCGCTACGAGCAGTACTTC. Translating it yields CASSRRLAGGRYEQYF. The full variable domain, completed using reference TRBV5-1 and TRBJ2-7, is KAGVTQTPRYLIKTRGQQVTLSCSPISGHRSVSWYQQTPGQGLQFLFEYFSETQRNKGNFPGRFSGRQFSNSRSEMNVSTLELGDSALYLCASSRRLAGGRYEQYFGPGTRLTVT.

V and J are TRBV7-9 and TRBJ1-1; 7 nucleotides line up with TRBD1. Germline CDR1 and CDR2: SEHNR and FQNEAQ (reference sequence). The junction had 2 bases not matched to a gene; V was cut back by 4 bases and J by 6 bases. The CDR3 is made up of 12 amino acids. For the CDR3, the DNA is TGTGCCAGCAGCTCAGGGGGGTCTGAAGCTTTCTTT. This translates into CASSSGGSEAFF.

This clone was counted once. The chain joins TRBV19 to TRBJ1-5; no clear D gene. The CDR3 sequence is 15 residues long. CDR1 LNHDA and CDR2 SQIVND come from the germline V gene (reference sequence). V was trimmed by 3 bases and J by 2 bases, leaving 11 bases between them. The CDR3, as DNA: TGTGCCAGTAGTATGATGGTCGGGGGCAATCAGCCCCAGCATTTT. Amino acid sequence: CASSMMVGGNQPQHF.

The chain combines TRBV7-7 with TRBJ2-5; D may be TRBD1 (6 bases). The germline V gene encodes CDR1 SSHAT and CDR2 FNYEAQ (reference sequence). V was clipped by 5 bases and J by 0 bases, with 10 bases between them. This CDR3 is built from 14 residues. The CDR3 nucleotides read TGTGCCAGCAGCATGGGGACAAACCAAGAGACCCAGTACTTC. Amino acid sequence: CASSMGTNQETQYF.

The chain employs TRBV28 and TRBJ1-6; D is perhaps TRBD1 (5 bases). The CDR3 is 17 residues long. V lost 6 bases and J 0 bases, leaving 15 bases between the germline ends. CDR1 MDHEN and CDR2 SYDVKM come from the germline V gene. CDR3 sequence: CASSPLSGGSYNSPLHF. In DNA form, the CDR3 reads TGTGCCAGCAGCCCCCTGTCGGGGGGCTCCTATAATTCACCCCTCCACTTT.

The genes are TRBV19 and TRBJ1-2; D unclear. CDR1 and CDR2 (germline): LNHDA, SQIVND (reference sequence). This CDR3 is built from 15 residues. The V gene lost 7 bases and the J gene lost 2 bases, with 17 bases spanning the gap. In DNA, the CDR3 is TGTGCCAGTACCCTCTCCGGCGAACAGAACTATGGCTACACCTTC. As protein: CASTLSGEQNYGYTF.

The sample holds one count of this clone. V gene TRBV27 combines with J gene TRBJ1-2; D is undetermined. The CDR3 length is 13 residues. Germline V gene data show CDR1 as MNHEY and CDR2 as SMNVEV (reference sequence). V was clipped by 7 bases and J by 5 bases, with 14 bases between them. The CDR3 loop reads CASKSSPDYGYTF. In DNA, the CDR3 is TGTGCCAGCAAATCCAGTCCCGATTATGGCTACACCTTC.

The gene calls are TRBV27 and TRBJ1-2; 8 bases are shared with TRBD1. Per the germline V gene, CDR1 is MNHEY and CDR2 is SMNVEV (reference sequence). This CDR3 contains 13 residues. V was pared by 5 bases and J by 10 bases, with 9 bases of the junction left unmatched. CDR3 coding DNA: TGTGCCAGCAGTGGGACAGGCATAGGGGACTACACCTTC. Translated: CASSGTGIGDYTF.

The chain combines TRBV29-1 with TRBJ2-6; D call uncertain. Per the germline V gene, CDR1 is SQVTM and CDR2 is ANQGSEA. With 0 bases removed from V and 3 bases from J, the gap between germline ends came to 12 bases. This CDR3 region has 16 residues. The CDR3 protein is CSVEDPVRRGANVLTF. In nucleotides, the CDR3 is TGCAGCGTTGAAGATCCAGTGAGGCGTGGGGCCAACGTCCTGACTTTC.

The chain is built from TRBV15 and TRBJ1-5; 10 bases fit TRBD1. The CDR3 consists of 17 residues. Germline trimming cut 1 base from V and 4 bases from J; bases unmatched to any gene: 7. Germline CDR1 LNHNV, CDR2 YYDKDF (reference sequence). The CDR3 DNA sequence: TGTGCCACCAGCAGAGCGAACCCGGACAGGGGGAATCAGCCCCAGCATTTT. Translation: CATSRANPDRGNQPQHF.

J is TRBJ1-2 and V is TRBV5-4; D uncertain. The CDR3 has 13 residues. From germline, CDR1 is SGHNT and CDR2 YYREEE (reference sequence). V was trimmed by 1 base and J by 5 bases, leaving 9 bases between them. Here the CDR3 DNA reads TGTGCCAGCAGCTTGCGGGAGGCGTATGGCTACACCTTC. Translating it yields CASSLREAYGYTF.

This clone appeared once. The gene calls are TRBV30 and TRBJ1-6, with 10 bases that match TRBD1. Unmatched junction bases numbered 5, after V lost 0 bases and J lost 6 bases. This CDR3 has 16 amino acids. Per the germline V gene, CDR1 is GTSNPN and CDR2 is SVGIG (reference sequence). The CDR3: CAWSVLGQGGNSPLHF. The CDR3 DNA follows: TGTGCCTGGAGTGTACTCGGACAGGGGGGTAATTCACCCCTCCACTTT. Drawing the rest from reference TRBV30 and TRBJ1-6, the complete variable domain is SQTIHQWPATLVQPVGSPLSLECTVEGTSNPNLYWYRQAAGRGLQLLFYSVGIGQISSEVPQNLSASRPQDRQFILSSKKLLLSDSGFYLCAWSVLGQGGNSPLHFGNGTRLTVT.

This rearrangement joins TRBV5-4 to TRBJ2-3, with 9 positions matching TRBD2. Trimming took 2 bases from V and 6 from J; bases not matched to a gene: 10. The CDR3 consists of 16 residues. In germline, CDR1 is SGHNT, CDR2 YYREEE (reference sequence). CDR3 bases: TGTGCCAGCAGCTTAGCGGGGGGTCGGGGAAGGGATACGCAGTATTTT. Its translation is CASSLAGGRGRDTQYF.